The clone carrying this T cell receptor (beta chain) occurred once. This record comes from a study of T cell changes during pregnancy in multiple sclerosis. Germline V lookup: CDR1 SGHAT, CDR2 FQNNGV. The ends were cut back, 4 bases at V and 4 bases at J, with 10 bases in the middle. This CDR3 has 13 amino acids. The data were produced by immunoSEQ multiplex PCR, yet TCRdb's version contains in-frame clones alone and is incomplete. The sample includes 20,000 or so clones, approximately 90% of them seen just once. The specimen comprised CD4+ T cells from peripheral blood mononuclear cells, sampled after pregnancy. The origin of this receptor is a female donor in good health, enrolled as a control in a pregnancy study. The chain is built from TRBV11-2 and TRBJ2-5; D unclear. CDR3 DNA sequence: TGTGCCAGCAGCTCTAGGAATTTAGAGACCCAGTACTTC. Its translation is CASSSRNLETQYF.